One and the same sample provided the 9 T cell receptor beta chains below, sequenced in a study of early T cells in non-severe SARS-CoV-2 infection. TCRdb re-derived calls from the 5' RACE reads in MiXCR, one entry per CDR3 protein. The data show 27,000 or so distinct CDR3 sequences, around 3% seen once. Sample: whole blood. These receptors originate from an adult who was a healthcare worker with PCR-confirmed SARS-CoV-2 infection or an uninfected control (not recorded which).

This clonotype showed up many times. The chain has TRBV24-1 and TRBJ2-1; 8 nucleotides agree with TRBD2. This CDR3 is built from 15 residues. Germline values: CDR1 KGHDR, CDR2 SFDVKD. V shed 2 bases and J 8 bases; nucleotides not matched to a gene: 7. CDR3 nucleotide sequence: TGTGCCACCAGTGATTCCAGCGGGGGCGTAGATGAGCAGTTCTTC. It encodes CATSDSSGGVDEQFF.

This clonotype was counted at least ten times. The chain links TRBV27 to TRBJ1-5, with TRBD1 as a possible D gene (5 bases). V lost 3 bases to trimming and J lost 6 bases, with 9 bases between them. Looked up from germline, CDR1 is MNHEY and CDR2 is SMNVEV (reference sequence). The CDR3 extends over 13 amino acids. As DNA, the CDR3 is TGTGCCAGCAGTTTTCGAGGGGCTCAGCCCCAGCATTTT. Protein: CASSFRGAQPQHF.

As regards this clonotype: This may stem from a read error, because a much larger clone lies one nucleotide away. The chain uses TRBV5-1 and TRBJ2-1, with 10 bases fitting TRBD1. The CDR3 has 15 residues. CDR1 and CDR2 from the germline V gene are SGHRS and YFSETQ. The CDR3 sequence: CVSSPSGQGENEQFF. Written as DNA, the CDR3 is TGCGTCAGCAGCCCCTCCGGACAGGGGGAGAATGAGCAGTTCTTC.

The sample holds a few counts of this clonotype. The genes are TRBV3-1 and TRBJ1-1; perhaps TRBD1 as D (6 bases). The germline V and J ends were trimmed by 3 bases and 7 bases, with 18 bases remaining between them. The CDR3 covers 15 residues. Germline CDR1 reads LGHDT; CDR2 reads YNNKEL (reference sequence). The CDR3 reads CASSHINRDRREAFF. CDR3 in DNA: TGTGCCAGCAGCCACATTAACAGGGACCGACGTGAAGCTTTCTTT.

This clonotype was counted many times. The gene calls are TRBV30 and TRBJ1-2; TRBD1 matches 10 bases. The CDR3 has 13 residues. J gave up 5 bases and V 2 bases, and 2 bases lay outside the gene matches. Per the germline V gene, CDR1 is GTSNPN and CDR2 is SVGIG (reference sequence). This CDR3 is CAWSPGQGYGYTF. CDR3 DNA: TGTGCCTGGAGTCCGGGACAGGGGTATGGCTACACCTTC.

This clonotype was counted only a few times. This rearrangement joins TRBV7-3 to TRBJ2-1; TRBD2 matches at 9 bases. The CDR3 is made up of 16 amino acids. Unmatched junction bases numbered 11, after V lost 3 bases and J lost 8 bases. Germline assignment: CDR1 SGHTA and CDR2 FQGTGA. DNA of the CDR3: TGTGCCAGCAGCTTTAGCGGGGGCCAAGGAATGTATGAGCAGTTCTTC. Translation: CASSFSGGQGMYEQFF.

The sample holds many counts of this clonotype. The chain couples TRBV12-3 or TRBV12-4 to TRBJ1-4; no clear D gene. V dropped 5 bases and J dropped 0 bases, with 10 bases sitting between them. CDR3 length: 15 residues. The CDR3 DNA reads as TGTGCCAGCAGTCCGGGGATTCCAACTAATGAAAAACTGTTTTTT. This gives the protein CASSPGIPTNEKLFF.

This clonotype was seen at least ten times. The V call is TRBV6-5, the J call TRBJ1-3; the D gene is possibly TRBD1 (5 bases). V was pared by 4 bases and J by 4 bases, with 20 bases between. The V gene's germline CDR1 is MNHEY and CDR2 SVGAGI. This CDR3 region has 17 residues. CDR3 loop: CASSSRSSGVDGNTIYF. The CDR3 nucleotides are TGTGCCAGCAGTTCCCGGAGTTCGGGGGTAGACGGAAACACCATATATTTT.

This clonotype was seen many times. The gene calls are TRBV18 and TRBJ1-5, with D possibly matching TRBD1 (5 bases). Between the trimmed V and J ends, which lost 2 bases and 0 bases, there was a span of 14 bases. The CDR3 spans 17 residues. Germline V gene sequence: CDR1 KGHSH, CDR2 LQKENI. The CDR3 region is CASSPGTQTDSNQPQHF. CDR3 sequence (DNA): TGTGCCAGCTCACCAGGGACCCAGACAGATAGCAATCAGCCCCAGCATTTT. Drawing the rest from reference TRBV18 and TRBJ1-5, the complete variable domain is NAGVMQNPRHLVRRRGQEARLRCSPMKGHSHVYWYRQLPEEGLKFMVYLQKENIIDESGMPKERFSAEFPKEGPSILRIQQVVRGDSAAYFCASSPGTQTDSNQPQHFGDGTRLSIL.